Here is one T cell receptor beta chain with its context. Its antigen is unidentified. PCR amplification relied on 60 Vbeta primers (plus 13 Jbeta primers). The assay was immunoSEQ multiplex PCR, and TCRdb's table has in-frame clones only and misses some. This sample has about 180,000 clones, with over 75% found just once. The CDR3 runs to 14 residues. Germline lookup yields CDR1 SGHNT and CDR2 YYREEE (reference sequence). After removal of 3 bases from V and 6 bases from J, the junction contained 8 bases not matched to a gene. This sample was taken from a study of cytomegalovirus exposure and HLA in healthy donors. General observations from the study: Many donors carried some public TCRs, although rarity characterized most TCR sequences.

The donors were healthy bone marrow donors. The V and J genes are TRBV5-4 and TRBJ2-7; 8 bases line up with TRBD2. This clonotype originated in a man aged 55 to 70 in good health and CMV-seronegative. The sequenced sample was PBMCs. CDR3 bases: TGTGCCAGCAGCTCGCCGGGACTAGTTCTCGAGCAGTACTTC. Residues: CASSSPGLVLEQYF.